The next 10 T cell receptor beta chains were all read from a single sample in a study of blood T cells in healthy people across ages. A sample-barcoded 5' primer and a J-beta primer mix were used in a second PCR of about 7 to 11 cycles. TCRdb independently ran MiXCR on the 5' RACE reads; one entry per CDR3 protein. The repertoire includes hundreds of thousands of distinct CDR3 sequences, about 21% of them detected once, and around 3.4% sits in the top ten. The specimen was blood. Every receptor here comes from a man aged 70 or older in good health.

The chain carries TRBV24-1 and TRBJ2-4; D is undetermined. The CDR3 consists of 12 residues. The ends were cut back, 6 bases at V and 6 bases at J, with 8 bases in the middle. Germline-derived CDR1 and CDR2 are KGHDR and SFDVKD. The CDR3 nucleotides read TGTGCCACCAGTCATGACGGAAACATTCAGTACTTC. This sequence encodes CATSHDGNIQYF.

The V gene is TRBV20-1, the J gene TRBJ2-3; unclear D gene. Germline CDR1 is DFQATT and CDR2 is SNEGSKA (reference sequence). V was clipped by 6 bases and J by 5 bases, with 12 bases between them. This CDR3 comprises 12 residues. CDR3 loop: CSAGPRVDTQYF. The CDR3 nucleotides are TGCAGTGCCGGCCCCCGGGTAGATACGCAGTATTTT.

CDR3 bases: TGTGCCAGCAGTTTTGTGAACACCGGGGAGCTGTTTTTT. The encoded protein is CASSFVNTGELFF. V is TRBV28 and J is TRBJ2-2, with D unclear. V lost 3 bases to trimming and J lost 1 base, with 3 bases between them. The CDR3 totals 13 residues. Germline values: CDR1 MDHEN, CDR2 SYDVKM.

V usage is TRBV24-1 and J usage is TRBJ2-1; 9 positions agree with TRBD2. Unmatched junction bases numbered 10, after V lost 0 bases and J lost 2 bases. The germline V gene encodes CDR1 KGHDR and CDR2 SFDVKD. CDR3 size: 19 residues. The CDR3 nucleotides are TGTGCCACCAGTGATTTGGGCGGGGGGGCCGTTGGCACCTACAATGAGCAGTTCTTC. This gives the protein CATSDLGGGAVGTYNEQFF.

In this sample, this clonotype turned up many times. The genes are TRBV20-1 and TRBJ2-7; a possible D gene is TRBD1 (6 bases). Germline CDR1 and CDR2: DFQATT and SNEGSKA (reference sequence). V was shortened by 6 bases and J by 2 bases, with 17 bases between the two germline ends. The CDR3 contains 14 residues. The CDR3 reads CSATRGTSTYEQYF. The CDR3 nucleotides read TGCAGTGCCACCCGAGGGACATCCACCTACGAGCAGTACTTC.

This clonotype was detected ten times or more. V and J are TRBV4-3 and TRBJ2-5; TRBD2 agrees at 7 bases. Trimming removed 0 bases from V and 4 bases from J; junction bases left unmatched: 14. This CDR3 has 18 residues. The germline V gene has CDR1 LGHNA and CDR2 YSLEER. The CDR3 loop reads CASSQDLTRTGGLETQYF. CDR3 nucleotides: TGCGCCAGCAGCCAAGATTTAACCCGGACGGGGGGTTTAGAGACCCAGTACTTC.

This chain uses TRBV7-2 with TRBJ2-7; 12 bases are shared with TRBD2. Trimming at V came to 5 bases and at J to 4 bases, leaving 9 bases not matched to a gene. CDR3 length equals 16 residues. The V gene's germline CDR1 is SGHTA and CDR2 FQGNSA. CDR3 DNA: TGTGCCAGCAGCCGCCCGACTAGCGGGAGTGGGTACGAGCAGTACTTC. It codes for CASSRPTSGSGYEQYF.

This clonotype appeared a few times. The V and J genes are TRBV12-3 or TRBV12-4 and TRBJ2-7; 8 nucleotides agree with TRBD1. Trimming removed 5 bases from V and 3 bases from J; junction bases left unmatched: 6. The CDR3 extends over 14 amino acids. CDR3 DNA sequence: TGTGCCAGCAGTCCGGCGGACAGGGTCTACGAGCAGTACTTC. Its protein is CASSPADRVYEQYF.

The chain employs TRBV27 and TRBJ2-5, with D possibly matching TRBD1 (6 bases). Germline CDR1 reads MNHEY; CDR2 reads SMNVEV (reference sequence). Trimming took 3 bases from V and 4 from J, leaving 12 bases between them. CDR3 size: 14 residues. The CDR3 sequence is CASSFAGVRETQYF. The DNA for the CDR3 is TGTGCCAGCAGTTTCGCAGGGGTGAGAGAGACCCAGTACTTC.

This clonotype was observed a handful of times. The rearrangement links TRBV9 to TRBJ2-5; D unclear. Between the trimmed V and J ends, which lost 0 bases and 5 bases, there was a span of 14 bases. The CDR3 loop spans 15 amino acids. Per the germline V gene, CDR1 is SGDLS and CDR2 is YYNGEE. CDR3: CASSVALGVGETQYF. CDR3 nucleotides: TGTGCCAGCAGCGTAGCTCTGGGCGTCGGGGAGACCCAGTACTTC.